This T cell receptor (beta chain) was profiled in a study of blood T cell repertoires in COVID-19. Study in general: COVID-19 samples, acute and convalescent, were from the United States, Italy and Spain.

This clone was seen just once. Source study methods: Estimates of nucleated cell counts were drawn from the amplification of reference gene primers. Sequencing used immunoSEQ multiplex PCR; TCRdb keeps in-frame clones, though not all of them. The V and J calls and the clone size are those of that table, but D and trimming were determined from the DNA. Among about 260,000 clones listed, around 84% were seen once. Deletions cut 0 bases from V and 2 bases from J, with 9 bases between. The CDR3 sequence is 14 residues long. Germline-derived CDR1 and CDR2 are SGDLS and YYNGEE. Material for sequencing was peripheral blood. This receptor was identified in a man aged 60 to 69 with acute or convalescent COVID-19. The chain couples TRBV9 to TRBJ2-7; perhaps TRBD2 as D (6 bases). CDR3 sequence reads: CASSVGGVAYEQYF. The CDR3 region has the DNA TGTGCCAGCAGCGTAGGGGGGGTCGCCTACGAGCAGTACTTC.